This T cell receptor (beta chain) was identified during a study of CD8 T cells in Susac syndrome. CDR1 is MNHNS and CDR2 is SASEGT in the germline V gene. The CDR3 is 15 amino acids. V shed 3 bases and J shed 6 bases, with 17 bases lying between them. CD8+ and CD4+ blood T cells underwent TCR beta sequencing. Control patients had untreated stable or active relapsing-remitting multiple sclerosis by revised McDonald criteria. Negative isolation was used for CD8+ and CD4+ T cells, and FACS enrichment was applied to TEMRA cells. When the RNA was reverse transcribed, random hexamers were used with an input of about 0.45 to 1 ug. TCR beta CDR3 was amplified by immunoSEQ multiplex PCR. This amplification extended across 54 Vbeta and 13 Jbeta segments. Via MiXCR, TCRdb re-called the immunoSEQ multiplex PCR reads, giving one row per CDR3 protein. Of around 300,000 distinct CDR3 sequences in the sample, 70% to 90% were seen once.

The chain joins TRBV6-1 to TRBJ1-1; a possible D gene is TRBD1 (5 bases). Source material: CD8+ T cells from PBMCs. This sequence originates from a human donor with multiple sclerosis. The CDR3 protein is CASSDEDSLKAEAFF. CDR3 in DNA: TGTGCCAGCAGTGACGAAGACAGTCTTAAGGCTGAAGCTTTCTTT.